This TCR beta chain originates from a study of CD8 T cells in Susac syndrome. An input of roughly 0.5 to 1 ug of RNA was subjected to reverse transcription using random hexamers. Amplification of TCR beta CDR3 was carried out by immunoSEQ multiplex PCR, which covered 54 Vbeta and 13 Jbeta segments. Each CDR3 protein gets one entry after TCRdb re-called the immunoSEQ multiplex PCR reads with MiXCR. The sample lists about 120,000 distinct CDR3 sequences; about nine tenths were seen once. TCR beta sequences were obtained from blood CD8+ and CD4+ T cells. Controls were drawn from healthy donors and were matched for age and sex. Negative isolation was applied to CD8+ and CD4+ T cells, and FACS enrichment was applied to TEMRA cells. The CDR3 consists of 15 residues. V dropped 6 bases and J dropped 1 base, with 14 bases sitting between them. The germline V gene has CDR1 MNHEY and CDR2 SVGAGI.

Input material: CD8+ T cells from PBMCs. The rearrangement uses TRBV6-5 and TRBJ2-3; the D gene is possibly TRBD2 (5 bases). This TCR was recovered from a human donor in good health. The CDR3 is CASSRTLGGTDTQYF. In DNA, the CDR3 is TGTGCCAGCAGCAGGACGCTGGGAGGCACAGATACGCAGTATTTT.